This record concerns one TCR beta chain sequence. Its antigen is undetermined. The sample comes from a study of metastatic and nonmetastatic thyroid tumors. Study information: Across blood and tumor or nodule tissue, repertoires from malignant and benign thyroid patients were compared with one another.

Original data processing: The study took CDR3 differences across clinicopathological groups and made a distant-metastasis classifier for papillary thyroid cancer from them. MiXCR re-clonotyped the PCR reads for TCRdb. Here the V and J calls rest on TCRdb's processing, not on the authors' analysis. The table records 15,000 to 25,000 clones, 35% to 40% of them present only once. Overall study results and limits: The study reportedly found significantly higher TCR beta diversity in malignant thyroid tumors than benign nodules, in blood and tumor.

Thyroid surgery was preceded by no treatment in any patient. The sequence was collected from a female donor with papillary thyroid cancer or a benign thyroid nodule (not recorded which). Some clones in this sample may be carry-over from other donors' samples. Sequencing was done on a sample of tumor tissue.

The CDR3 DNA reads as TGTGCCAGCAGCTTGTCAGGGGCCGAGCAGTACTTC. It translates to CASSLSGAEQYF. The chain combines TRBV5-6 with TRBJ2-7; tentatively, D is TRBD1 (6 bases). V was cut by 1 base and J by 6 bases, with 8 bases left in between. Per the germline V gene, CDR1 is SGHDT and CDR2 is YYEEEE. The CDR3 extends over 12 amino acids.